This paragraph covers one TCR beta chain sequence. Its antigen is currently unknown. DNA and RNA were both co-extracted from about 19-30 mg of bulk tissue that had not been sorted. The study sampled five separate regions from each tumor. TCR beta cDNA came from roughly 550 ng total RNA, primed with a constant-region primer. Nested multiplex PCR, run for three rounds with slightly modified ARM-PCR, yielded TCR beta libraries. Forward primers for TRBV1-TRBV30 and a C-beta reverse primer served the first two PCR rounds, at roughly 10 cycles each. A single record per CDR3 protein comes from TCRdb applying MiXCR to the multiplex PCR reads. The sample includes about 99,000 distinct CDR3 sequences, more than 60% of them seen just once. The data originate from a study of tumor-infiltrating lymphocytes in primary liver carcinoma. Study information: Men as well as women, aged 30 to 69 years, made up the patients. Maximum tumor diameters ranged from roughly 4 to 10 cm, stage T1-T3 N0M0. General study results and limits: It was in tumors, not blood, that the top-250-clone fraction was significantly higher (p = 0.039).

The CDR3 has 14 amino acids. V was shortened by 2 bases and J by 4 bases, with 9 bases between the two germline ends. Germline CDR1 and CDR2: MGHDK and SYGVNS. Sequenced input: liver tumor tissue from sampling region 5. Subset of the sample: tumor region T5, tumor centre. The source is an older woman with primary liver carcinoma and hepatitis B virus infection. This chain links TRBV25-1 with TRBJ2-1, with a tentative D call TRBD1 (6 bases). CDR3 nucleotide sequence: TGTGCCAGCAGTGAACCCGGGACATACAATGAGCAGTTCTTC. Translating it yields CASSEPGTYNEQFF.